These 26 T cell receptor beta chains originate from one sample sequenced in a study of blood T cell repertoires in COVID-19. The table came from immunoSEQ multiplex PCR; TCRdb's copy has only in-frame clones and leaves some out. Altogether roughly 300,000 clones are present, roughly 87% being singletons, with the ten largest covering roughly 9.1%. Sequenced input: peripheral blood. The receptor set was obtained from a man between 18 and 35 years old with active or convalescent COVID-19.

V is TRBV27 and J is TRBJ1-2; maybe TRBD1 (5 bases). The length of the CDR3 is 13 residues. V lost 5 bases to trimming and J lost 8 bases, with 15 bases between them. Germline V lookup: CDR1 MNHEY, CDR2 SMNVEV (reference sequence). The CDR3 spells CASSRRDSLGYTF. CDR3 sequence (DNA): TGTGCCAGCAGTCGGCGGGACTCGTTAGGCTACACCTTC.

CDR3 protein: CASGLGQGITGELFF. The CDR3 DNA reads as TGTGCTAGTGGTTTGGGACAGGGGATCACCGGGGAGCTGTTTTTT. The rearrangement joins TRBV12-5 to TRBJ2-2, with TRBD1 matching 8 bases. The junction had 2 bases not matched to a gene; V was cut back by 1 base and J by 4 bases. Germline CDR1 is LGHNT and CDR2 is FRNRAP. The CDR3 consists of 15 residues.

The chain is built from TRBV24-1 and TRBJ1-2, with a possible D match to TRBD1 (5 bases). V lost 1 base and J lost 6, with 8 bases in between. CDR1 KGHDR and CDR2 SFDVKD come from the germline V gene. The CDR3 is made up of 13 amino acids. The CDR3, as DNA: TGTGCCACCAGTGATTTTAGGGGAAATGGCTACACCTTC. It encodes CATSDFRGNGYTF.

The chain combines TRBV6-5 with TRBJ2-2; TRBD2 is a possible D gene (5 bases). Germline-derived CDR1 and CDR2 are MNHEY and SVGAGI. Trimming cost V 6 bases and J 7 bases, with 15 bases left between them. The CDR3 is 14 residues long. The CDR3 protein is CASRSPRAYGELFF. The CDR3 DNA reads TGTGCCAGCAGATCGCCGAGGGCCTACGGGGAGCTGTTTTTT.

The V gene is TRBV29-1, the J gene TRBJ2-2; 8 nucleotides agree with TRBD2. Germline V CDR1 and CDR2: SQVTM, ANQGSEA. This CDR3 is built from 14 residues. With 1 base clipped from V and 7 bases from J, the junction kept 5 bases outside the gene matches. The CDR3 is CSVEGSGDFGELFF. The CDR3 DNA follows: TGCAGCGTTGAAGGTAGCGGGGATTTCGGGGAGCTGTTTTTT.

The genes are TRBV7-3 and TRBJ2-1; the D is unclear. Looked up from germline, CDR1 is SGHTA and CDR2 is FQGTGA. Between the trimmed V and J ends, which lost 4 bases and 3 bases, there was a span of 7 bases. The CDR3 has 13 amino acids. The CDR3 protein is CASSSDFYNEQFF. The CDR3 coding sequence is TGTGCCAGCAGCTCAGATTTCTACAATGAGCAGTTCTTC.

This clone was counted a single time. The chain links TRBV15 to TRBJ1-1; TRBD1 matches 11 bases. Per germline, CDR1 LNHNV and CDR2 YYDKDF (reference sequence). CDR3 length equals 15 residues. The V segment lost 5 bases and the J segment 3 bases; nucleotides outside the gene matches: 5. The chain's CDR3 is CATSGTGGWYTEAFF. The CDR3 DNA reads as TGTGCCACCAGCGGGACAGGGGGGTGGTACACTGAAGCTTTCTTT.

This clone turned up a few times. This chain links TRBV18 with TRBJ2-3; 7 bases are a match to TRBD2. This CDR3 is 15 amino acids long. V shed 0 bases, J shed 1 base, and the junction held 1 base outside the gene matches. Germline-derived CDR1 and CDR2 are KGHSH and LQKENI. The CDR3 DNA follows: TGTGCCAGCTCACCACCGCTAGCGGGCACAGATACGCAGTATTTT. This translates into CASSPPLAGTDTQYF.

V is TRBV6-5 and J is TRBJ2-7; tentatively, D is TRBD1 (6 bases). This CDR3 region has 13 residues. Germline values: CDR1 MNHEY, CDR2 SVGAGI. The V end lost 5 bases, the J end lost 1 base, and 9 bases lay between the germline ends. The CDR3 nucleotides are TGTGCCAGCAGTCGCAGGGGTTCCTACGAGCAGTACTTC. As protein: CASSRRGSYEQYF.

The chain links TRBV29-1 to TRBJ2-5; D is perhaps TRBD2 (6 bases). Germline CDR1 and CDR2: SQVTM and ANQGSEA. The CDR3 has 13 amino acids. V dropped 6 bases and J dropped 2 bases, with 13 bases sitting between them. The CDR3, as DNA: TGCAGCGTGGCCCGGGACTTTCAAGAGACCCAGTACTTC. Translating it yields CSVARDFQETQYF.

This clone has only one observation. CDR3: CASSWGRGHYGYTF. As DNA, the CDR3 is TGTGCCAGTAGTTGGGGCAGGGGGCACTATGGCTACACCTTC. The rearrangement links TRBV19 to TRBJ1-2; 8 nucleotides match TRBD1. Germline values: CDR1 LNHDA, CDR2 SQIVND (reference sequence). V gave up 5 bases and J gave up 3 bases; unmatched junction bases: 5. The CDR3 length is 14 residues.

In its sample, this clone was seen once. V usage is TRBV4-3 and J usage is TRBJ2-7; TRBD1 aligns across 9 bases. Trimming took 1 base from V and 1 from J; bases not matched to a gene: 5. This CDR3 contains 16 residues. Germline CDR1 LGHNA, CDR2 YSLEER. The CDR3 region is CASSQGLTGGSYEQYF. In nucleotides, the CDR3 is TGCGCCAGCAGCCAAGGTTTGACAGGGGGTTCCTACGAGCAGTACTTC.

The genes are TRBV7-6 and TRBJ2-5; 9 positions match TRBD2. After removal of 4 bases from V and 1 base from J, the junction contained 7 bases not matched to a gene. The germline gives CDR1 SGHVS, CDR2 FNYEAQ. The CDR3 runs 16 residues. CDR3 loop: CASSSRSGGVQETQYF. CDR3 coding DNA: TGTGCCAGCAGCTCCCGTAGCGGGGGTGTCCAAGAGACCCAGTACTTC.

The rearrangement links TRBV10-2 to TRBJ1-4, with 8 bases lining up with TRBD1. CDR3 size: 15 residues. The germline gives CDR1 WSHSY, CDR2 SAAADI. Losses at the gene ends were 0 bases for V and 8 bases for J; bases not matched to a gene: 5. The CDR3 loop reads CASSESTGVREKLFF. DNA of the CDR3: TGCGCCAGCAGTGAGTCGACAGGGGTGCGGGAAAAACTGTTTTTT.

The chain recombines TRBV6-2 or TRBV6-3 with TRBJ2-2, with D possibly matching TRBD2 (5 bases). The CDR3 spans 13 residues. V was trimmed by 5 bases and J by 5 bases, leaving 9 bases between them. CDR1 is MNHEY and CDR2 is SVGEGT in the germline V gene. The CDR3 sequence is CASSKTSTGELFF. For the CDR3, the DNA is TGTGCCAGCAGTAAAACTAGTACCGGGGAGCTGTTTTTT.

The genes are TRBV7-9 and TRBJ1-2; 8 positions agree with TRBD1. The trim removed 5 bases at V and 3 bases at J, leaving 11 bases unmatched. Germline CDR1 is SEHNR and CDR2 is FQNEAQ (reference sequence). This CDR3 region has 16 residues. As DNA, the CDR3 is TGTGCCAGCAGCCCGATTCGGGACAGGATGGACTATGGCTACACCTTC. Its translation: CASSPIRDRMDYGYTF.

The chain joins TRBV15 to TRBJ1-3; D call uncertain. The V and J ends lost 0 bases and 0 bases respectively, with 9 bases between them. There are 16 residues in the CDR3. CDR1 is LNHNV, CDR2 YYDKDF, per germline (reference sequence). The DNA for the CDR3 is TGTGCCACCAGCAGAGATAACTCCTACTCTGGAAACACCATATATTTT. Translation gives CATSRDNSYSGNTIYF.

This sequence joins TRBV10-2 and TRBJ1-5; D unresolved. Trimming pared 2 bases from V and 7 bases from J, leaving 9 bases between. The CDR3 loop spans 13 amino acids. In germline, CDR1 is WSHSY, CDR2 SAAADI. CDR3 DNA: TGCGCCAGCAGTGAGGAGGGCGGCCAGCCCCAGCATTTT. Translating it yields CASSEEGGQPQHF.

J is TRBJ2-1 and V is TRBV6-5; D is uncertain. The CDR3 spans 12 residues. The V end lost 2 bases, the J end lost 4 bases, and 3 bases lay between the germline ends. CDR1 is MNHEY, CDR2 SVGAGI, per germline. CDR3 sequence: CASSYRYNEQFF. The CDR3, as DNA: TGTGCCAGCAGTTACCGTTACAATGAGCAGTTCTTC.

Here the CDR3 DNA reads TGTGCCAGCAGTTCCTCCCTCGGGGAAGCTTTCTTT. Translating gives CASSSSLGEAFF. The rearrangement joins TRBV12-3 or TRBV12-4 to TRBJ1-1, with D unresolved. Trimming left V 4 bases short and J 8 bases short, with 11 bases between. The CDR3 length is 12 residues.

The chain uses TRBV5-4 and TRBJ1-2; D is perhaps TRBD1 (6 bases). The germline gives CDR1 SGHNT, CDR2 YYREEE (reference sequence). V gave up 3 bases and J gave up 8 bases, with 20 bases separating them. The CDR3 runs 15 residues. DNA of the CDR3: TGTGCCAGCAGCTCGGCCTCGCAGGGGCGCAAAGGCTACACCTTC. The encoded protein is CASSSASQGRKGYTF. Full variable domain (rest looked up from reference TRBV5-4 and TRBJ1-2): ETGVTQSPTHLIKTRGQQVTLRCSSQSGHNTVSWYQQALGQGPQFIFQYYREEENGRGNFPPRFSGLQFPNYSSELNVNALELDDSALYLCASSSASQGRKGYTFGSGTRLTVV.

This chain joins TRBV7-8 and TRBJ1-1; possibly TRBD1 for D (6 bases). V lost 5 bases and J 2 bases, leaving 15 bases between the germline ends. In germline, CDR1 is SGHVS, CDR2 FQNEAQ. The CDR3 consists of 15 residues. CDR3 nucleotides: TGTGCCAGCAGCCCCAGTACAGGGATTAACACTGAAGCTTTCTTT. Protein product: CASSPSTGINTEAFF.

V usage is TRBV14 and J usage is TRBJ2-7; D is ambiguous. The CDR3 has 14 amino acids. The V end lost 3 bases, the J end lost 7 bases, and 16 bases lay between the germline ends. Germline V gives CDR1 SGHDN, CDR2 FVKESK. The CDR3: CASSHFEAPPEQYF. The DNA for the CDR3 is TGTGCCAGCAGCCATTTCGAAGCCCCCCCTGAGCAGTACTTC. Combining the CDR3 with reference TRBV14 and TRBJ2-7 gives the whole variable domain EAGVTQFPSHSVIEKGQTVTLRCDPISGHDNLYWYRRVMGKEIKFLLHFVKESKQDESGMPNNRFLAERTGGTYSTLKVQPAELEDSGVYFCASSHFEAPPEQYFGPGTRLTVT.

The J gene is TRBJ1-1, the V gene TRBV7-9, with a weak D call TRBD1 (6 bases). The germline V gene has CDR1 SEHNR and CDR2 FQNEAQ (reference sequence). CDR3 length: 17 amino acids. Between the trimmed V and J ends, which lost 1 base and 0 bases, there was a span of 15 bases. The CDR3 nucleotides are TGTGCCAGCAGCTTAGTTTCGCGACAGGACCTGAACACTGAAGCTTTCTTT. Translating gives CASSLVSRQDLNTEAFF.

The chain has TRBV9 and TRBJ2-7; tentative D call: TRBD2 (5 bases). This CDR3 has 15 amino acids. Between the trimmed V and J ends, which lost 3 bases and 4 bases, there was a span of 17 bases. Germline CDR1 SGDLS, CDR2 YYNGEE. The CDR3 sequence: CASSGGSVPSYEQYF. CDR3 DNA sequence: TGTGCCAGCAGCGGGGGTAGCGTACCCTCTTACGAGCAGTACTTC.

The genes are TRBV19 and TRBJ1-3; unclear D gene. The CDR3 has 14 amino acids. V lost 5 bases to trimming and J lost 4 bases, with 12 bases between them. In germline, CDR1 is LNHDA, CDR2 SQIVND (reference sequence). The CDR3, as DNA: TGTGCCAGTAGTCTCGGGTGGGTCGGAAACACCATATATTTT. It encodes CASSLGWVGNTIYF.